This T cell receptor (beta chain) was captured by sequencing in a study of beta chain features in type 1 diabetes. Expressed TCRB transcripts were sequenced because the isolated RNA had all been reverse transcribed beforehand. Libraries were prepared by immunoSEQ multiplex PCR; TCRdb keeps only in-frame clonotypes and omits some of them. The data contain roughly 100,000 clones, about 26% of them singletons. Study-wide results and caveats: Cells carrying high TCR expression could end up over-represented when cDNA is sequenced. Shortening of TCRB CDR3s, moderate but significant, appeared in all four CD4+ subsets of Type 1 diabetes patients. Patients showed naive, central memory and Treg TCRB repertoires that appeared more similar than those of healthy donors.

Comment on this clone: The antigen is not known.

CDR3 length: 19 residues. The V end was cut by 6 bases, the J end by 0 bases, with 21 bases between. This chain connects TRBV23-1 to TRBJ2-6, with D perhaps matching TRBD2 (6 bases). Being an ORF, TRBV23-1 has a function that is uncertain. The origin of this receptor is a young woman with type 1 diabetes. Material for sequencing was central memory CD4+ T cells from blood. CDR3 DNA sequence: TGCGCCAGCAGCCCACCATTGGGGGGAGTTCGCTCTGGGGCCAACGTCCTGACTTTC. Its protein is CASSPPLGGVRSGANVLTF.